The text below deals with one T cell receptor (beta chain). What it binds is not known. CDR1 is SNHLY, CDR2 FYNNEI, per germline. This CDR3 has 13 amino acids. The germline V and J ends were trimmed by 11 bases and 6 bases, with 19 bases remaining between them. This sample stems from a study of blood T cells in healthy people across ages. The study's findings and limits: The authors considered diversity estimates from one million T cells to be underestimates.

A second PCR of 7 to 11 cycles used a sample-barcoded 5' primer and a J-beta primer mix. TCRdb re-analysed the 5' RACE reads in MiXCR, keeping a single row per CDR3 protein. The data contain 1 million or so distinct CDR3 sequences, roughly 24% of them singletons. The same data also contributed to another study, on T cells of mothers and their children.

The genes are TRBV2 and TRBJ1-2, with D possibly matching TRBD1 (6 bases). The sequenced sample consisted of blood. This TCR derives from a girl aged 2 to 10 in good health. The CDR3, as DNA: TGTGCCGGGAGATGGGGGGGGGCGGATGGCTACACCTTC. This gives the protein CAGRWGGADGYTF.